This TCR beta chain was identified in a study of CD8 T cells in Susac syndrome. The RNA, about 0.45 to 1 ug, was put through reverse transcription using random hexamers. The immunoSEQ assay covered 54 Vbeta and 13 Jbeta segments for CDR3. In TCRdb, the immunoSEQ multiplex PCR reads were re-called with MiXCR into one record per CDR3 protein. The sample has some 190,000 distinct CDR3 sequences, 90% to 95% seen once. This CDR3 has 16 residues. In germline, CDR1 is SEHNR, CDR2 FQNEAQ (reference sequence). The germline V and J ends were trimmed by 4 bases and 1 base, with 16 bases remaining between them. Negative isolation was applied to CD8+ and CD4+ T cells, and FACS enrichment was applied to TEMRA cells.

Sequencing input: CD4+ T cells from PBMCs. This chain links TRBV7-9 with TRBJ1-1, with a weak D call TRBD1 (5 bases). The receptor comes from a human donor in good health. The CDR3 loop is CASSSPLGRTNTEAFF. CDR3 DNA sequence: TGTGCCAGCAGCTCACCTTTGGGACGGACGAACACTGAAGCTTTCTTT.